The following is a TCR beta chain sequence with its context. These data belong to a study of control samples from healthy donors and cancer patients. Profiled with immunoSEQ multiplex PCR; TCRdb holds only in-frame clones, not every one. Altogether about 89,000 clones are present, 86% being singletons, with the ten largest covering 20% to 25%. V was clipped by 3 bases and J by 1 base; unmatched bases: 2. The CDR3 is made up of 16 amino acids. Per the germline V gene, CDR1 is ENHRY and CDR2 is SYGVKD. The specimen was blood. This TCR was sampled from a man aged 25 to 40 in good health. The chain carries TRBV10-3 and TRBJ1-6, with TRBD1 matching 8 bases. This CDR3 reads CAISEQGVSYNSPLHF. In nucleotides, the CDR3 is TGTGCCATCAGTGAACAGGGGGTTTCCTATAATTCACCCCTCCACTTT.